This is a list of T cell receptor beta chains from one sample in a study of blood T cell repertoires in COVID-19. Profiled with immunoSEQ multiplex PCR; TCRdb holds only in-frame clones, not every one. The repertoire consists of under 150,000 clones, with 75% to 90% occurring once and the leading ten covering more than 3.5%. The sequenced material came from peripheral blood. All receptors derive from a human donor in a cohort sampled during active COVID-19. Each CDR3 is given without its conserved first and last residue.

TRBV11-3,TRBJ1-2,11,ASSLQQEYGYT
TRBV29-1,TRBJ1-2,11,SVVGQGARGYT
TRBV2,TRBJ1-5,12,ATRTGNSNQPQH
TRBV7-2,TRBJ2-5,11,ASTSQFQETQY
TRBV10-3,TRBJ1-1,11,AISELARVEAF
TRBV6-1,TRBJ1-5,15,ASSERQGGTSNQPQH
TRBV3-1/TRBV3-2,TRBJ2-4,11,ASSHSGRNIQY
TRBV13,TRBJ1-1,11,ASSLGRDTEAF
TRBV7-2,TRBJ2-7,11,ASSHSNRGEQY
TRBV27,TRBJ1-3,15,ASSLSGTGGPGNTIY
TRBV10-1,TRBJ2-1,14,ASSEYTSGSINEQF
TRBV9,TRBJ1-2,11,ASSAGGGSLLT
TRBV2,TRBJ2-1,16,ASSEWGPGLATLNRKF
TRBV25-1,TRBJ1-4,14,ASAGTAIATNEKLF
TRBV7-2,TRBJ2-3,13,ASRPDRGRTDTQY